One and the same sample provided the 9 T cell receptor beta chains below, sequenced in a study of T cells in Graves' hyperthyroidism and ophthalmopathy. What was amplified from RNA transcripts were TCR beta CDR3 regions. The TCR CDR3 first-round RT-PCR relied on the HTBI primer set. TCRdb processed the multiplex PCR reads anew with MiXCR; each CDR3 protein has one entry. The sample carries 300,000 to 500,000 distinct CDR3 sequences, about 15% recorded once. Sequenced material: blood. Receptor source: a woman in her 30s with Graves' hyperthyroidism.

This clonotype was seen a few times. The chain links TRBV20-1 to TRBJ1-1; D unresolved. V gave up 3 bases and J gave up 5 bases, with 13 bases separating them. The CDR3 is made up of 13 amino acids. CDR1 and CDR2 from the germline V gene are DFQATT and SNEGSKA (reference sequence). The chain's CDR3 is CSASFGEKTEAFF. The DNA for the CDR3 is TGCAGTGCTAGCTTTGGGGAGAAGACTGAAGCTTTCTTT.

V usage is TRBV20-1 and J usage is TRBJ2-2, with no clear D. The germline gives CDR1 DFQATT, CDR2 SNEGSKA (reference sequence). CDR3 size: 14 residues. With 5 bases removed from V and 1 base from J, the gap between germline ends came to 11 bases. CDR3: CSAPRSLNTGELFF. In nucleotides, the CDR3 is TGCAGTGCTCCGCGAAGCCTGAACACCGGGGAGCTGTTTTTT.

This clonotype appeared a few times. The CDR3: CASRVTWTSGINEQFF. CDR3 in DNA: TGTGCCAGCAGGGTGACATGGACTAGCGGGATAAATGAGCAGTTCTTC. This chain uses TRBV13 with TRBJ2-1; 12 bases line up with TRBD2. The CDR3 loop spans 16 amino acids. The ends lost 6 bases at V and 7 bases at J; junction bases unmatched: 10. CDR1 PRHDT and CDR2 FYEKMQ come from the germline V gene (reference sequence).

Many counts were recorded for this clonotype. The rearrangement uses TRBV18 and TRBJ2-3; 8 bases map to TRBD2. Germline trimming cut 5 bases from V and 0 bases from J; bases unmatched to any gene: 4. The CDR3 sequence is 15 residues long. Germline V gene lookup returns CDR1 KGHSH and CDR2 LQKENI. The chain's CDR3 is CASSTTSASTDTQYF. The CDR3 DNA is TGTGCCAGCTCAACGACTAGCGCAAGCACAGATACGCAGTATTTT.

The V gene is TRBV6-2 or TRBV6-3, the J gene TRBJ1-1, with D perhaps matching TRBD1 (5 bases). CDR1 and CDR2 from the germline V gene are MNHEY and SVGEGT. V lost 5 bases and J 5 bases, leaving 12 bases between the germline ends. This CDR3 is built from 13 residues. CDR3 nucleotides: TGTGCCAGCAGTAACGGGGCTCTAACTGAAGCTTTCTTT. Translated: CASSNGALTEAFF.

This clonotype has only a few counts. This may be a read error: a much more frequent sequence differs by one nucleotide. This rearrangement joins TRBV3-1 to TRBJ2-1; 7 bases line up with TRBD2. After removal of 2 bases from V and 7 bases from J, the junction contained 17 bases not matched to a gene. This CDR3 spans 18 amino acids. The germline gives CDR1 LGHDT, CDR2 YNNKEL (reference sequence). For the CDR3, the DNA is TGTGCCAGCAGCCAACCCAAGAAGGCTAGGCGGGAGCGGAATGAGCAGTTCTTC. As protein: CASSQPKKARRERNEQFF.

This clonotype came up many times. The chain uses TRBV2 and TRBJ1-3, with D perhaps matching TRBD1 (6 bases). CDR3 length: 15 residues. V lost 6 bases to trimming and J lost 1 base, with 13 bases between them. The germline gives CDR1 SNHLY, CDR2 FYNNEI. CDR3 loop: CASRGQLTSGNTIYF. The CDR3, as DNA: TGTGCCAGCAGAGGACAGTTAACTTCTGGAAACACCATATATTTT.

The chain employs TRBV3-1 and TRBJ2-3; the match to TRBD2 covers 15 bases. In germline, CDR1 is LGHDT, CDR2 YNNKEL (reference sequence). This CDR3 is built from 17 residues. Trimming at V came to 5 bases and at J to 2 bases, leaving 5 bases not matched to a gene. In nucleotides, the CDR3 is TGTGCCAGCAGCTTACGGACTAGCGGGAGGGCCACAGATACGCAGTATTTT. It yields the protein CASSLRTSGRATDTQYF.

This clonotype has more than one count but fewer than ten. The chain couples TRBV11-2 to TRBJ2-3; either TRBD1 or TRBD2 may fit D (5 bases each). V lost 5 bases and J lost 1, with 10 bases in between. Germline loops: CDR1 SGHAT, CDR2 FQNNGV. This CDR3 is 14 amino acids long. CDR3 protein: CASSPRDRTDTQYF. In DNA, the CDR3 is TGTGCCAGCAGCCCTCGGGACCGCACAGATACGCAGTATTTT.